The sequence of this T cell receptor (beta chain) was determined in a study of chemoradiotherapy in HPV16-positive cancers. CDR1 and CDR2 from the germline V gene are SGHRS and YFSETQ. V was pared by 4 bases and J by 0 bases, with 13 bases between. This CDR3 spans 16 amino acids. Method: immunoSEQ multiplex PCR; TCRdb's copy keeps in-frame clones and lacks some. The sample contains approximately 27,000 clones, approximately 88% of which appear only once. The rearrangement links TRBV5-1 to TRBJ2-2, with D possibly matching TRBD2 (5 bases). This clonotype originated in a human donor with HPV-associated anogenital cancer. This material consisted of blood, taken from a patient who underwent chemoradiotherapy. CDR3 nucleotide sequence: TGCGCCAGCAGCACCCAGGACGGGACGAACACCGGGGAGCTGTTTTTT. Amino acids: CASSTQDGTNTGELFF. The entire variable domain, with the rest obtained from reference TRBV5-1 and TRBJ2-2, is as follows: KAGVTQTPRYLIKTRGQQVTLSCSPISGHRSVSWYQQTPGQGLQFLFEYFSETQRNKGNFPGRFSGRQFSNSRSEMNVSTLELGDSALYLCASSTQDGTNTGELFFGEGSRLTVL.